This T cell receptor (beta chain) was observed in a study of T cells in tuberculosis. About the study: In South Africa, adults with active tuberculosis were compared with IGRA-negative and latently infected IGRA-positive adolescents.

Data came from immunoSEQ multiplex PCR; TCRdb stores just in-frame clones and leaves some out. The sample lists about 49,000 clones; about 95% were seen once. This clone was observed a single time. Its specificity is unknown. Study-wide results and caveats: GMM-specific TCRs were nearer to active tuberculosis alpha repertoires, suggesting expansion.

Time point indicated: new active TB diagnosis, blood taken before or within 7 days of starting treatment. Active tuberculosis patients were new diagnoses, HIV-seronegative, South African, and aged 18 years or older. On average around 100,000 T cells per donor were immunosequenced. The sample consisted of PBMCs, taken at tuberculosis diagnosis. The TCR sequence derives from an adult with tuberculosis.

CDR3 in amino acids: CAWSPGTGQYF. CDR3 nucleotide sequence: TGTGCCTGGTCCCCAGGGACAGGGCAGTACTTC. The chain couples TRBV30 to TRBJ2-7; 8 bases fit TRBD1. The CDR3 sequence is 11 residues long. CDR1 and CDR2 (germline): GTSNPN, SVGIG (reference sequence). The V gene end was trimmed by 5 bases and the J gene end by 9 bases; junction bases not matched to a gene: 6.